The 7 T cell receptor beta chains below were found in one sample sequenced in a study of cytomegalovirus exposure and HLA in healthy donors. Use of 60 Vbeta and 13 Jbeta primers characterized the PCR. The repertoire was sequenced with immunoSEQ multiplex PCR; TCRdb's copy has only in-frame clones and lacks some. The sample lists about 200,000 clones, roughly four fifths occurring once. Sequencing used PBMCs. The receptors shown here come from a boy aged 2-15 years in good health and CMV-seronegative.

A remark on this clone: The junction does not match germline at one end; this may be a read error. The chain joins TRBV7-7 to TRBJ2-7; perhaps TRBD2 as D (5 bases). Per the germline V gene, CDR1 is SSHAT and CDR2 is FNYEAQ (reference sequence). The CDR3 runs 16 residues. The CDR3 is CASSFNRPGMGYEQYF. CDR3 nucleotide sequence: TGTGCTAGCAGCTTTAATAGGCCCGGGATGGGATACGAGCAGTACTTC.

The chain is built from TRBV28 and TRBJ1-2; the match to TRBD1 covers 7 bases. The CDR3 sequence is 14 residues long. The V segment lost 5 bases and the J segment 5 bases; nucleotides outside the gene matches: 8. CDR1 MDHEN and CDR2 SYDVKM come from the germline V gene. The CDR3 here is CASSVDRIFYGYTF. CDR3 bases: TGTGCCAGCAGTGTGGACAGGATTTTTTATGGCTACACCTTC.

This clone was seen only once. The V gene is TRBV18, the J gene TRBJ2-1; 10 nucleotides align to TRBD2. This CDR3 comprises 16 residues. Germline trimming cut 3 bases from V and 2 bases from J; bases unmatched to any gene: 4. CDR1 and CDR2 (germline): KGHSH, LQKENI. CDR3 in DNA: TGTGCCAGCTCACCCGGGCTAGCGGGGGCCTACAATGAGCAGTTCTTC. Its protein is CASSPGLAGAYNEQFF. The full variable domain, rest sourced from reference TRBV18 and TRBJ2-1, is NAGVMQNPRHLVRRRGQEARLRCSPMKGHSHVYWYRQLPEEGLKFMVYLQKENIIDESGMPKERFSAEFPKEGPSILRIQQVVRGDSAAYFCASSPGLAGAYNEQFFGPGTRLTVL.

This chain joins TRBV19 and TRBJ1-5; D is unclear. V was pared by 3 bases and J by 0 bases, with 9 bases between. The CDR3 extends over 15 amino acids. The germline V gene encodes CDR1 LNHDA and CDR2 SQIVND (reference sequence). The CDR3 coding sequence is TGTGCCAGTAGTATGTGGGCCTATAGCAATCAGCCCCAGCATTTT. This sequence encodes CASSMWAYSNQPQHF.

The genes are TRBV6-1 and TRBJ1-4; the D gene is possibly TRBD1 (5 bases). This CDR3 has 14 amino acids. CDR1 is MNHNS and CDR2 is SASEGT in the germline V gene. Trimming removed 6 bases at V and 4 bases at J, with 12 bases between. CDR3 loop: CASSKDRLNEKLFF. CDR3 nucleotides: TGTGCCAGCAGCAAAGACAGACTTAATGAAAAACTGTTTTTT.

This chain links TRBV19 with TRBJ1-4; no reliable D call. Per the germline V gene, CDR1 is LNHDA and CDR2 is SQIVND (reference sequence). Trimming left V 4 bases short and J 8 bases short, with 14 bases between. The CDR3 extends over 14 amino acids. The CDR3 loop reads CASSRPPVGEKLFF. CDR3 in DNA: TGTGCCAGTAGTAGGCCACCAGTTGGCGAAAAACTGTTTTTT.

The rearrangement uses TRBV28 and TRBJ2-3; TRBD2 agrees at 12 bases. Germline-derived CDR1 and CDR2 are MDHEN and SYDVKM. The junction had 8 bases not matched to a gene; V was cut back by 2 bases and J by 14 bases. This CDR3 has 14 amino acids. The CDR3 loop reads CASSLASGGGLGYF. CDR3 DNA sequence: TGTGCCAGCAGTTTAGCTAGCGGGGGGGGCCTTGGGTATTTT.